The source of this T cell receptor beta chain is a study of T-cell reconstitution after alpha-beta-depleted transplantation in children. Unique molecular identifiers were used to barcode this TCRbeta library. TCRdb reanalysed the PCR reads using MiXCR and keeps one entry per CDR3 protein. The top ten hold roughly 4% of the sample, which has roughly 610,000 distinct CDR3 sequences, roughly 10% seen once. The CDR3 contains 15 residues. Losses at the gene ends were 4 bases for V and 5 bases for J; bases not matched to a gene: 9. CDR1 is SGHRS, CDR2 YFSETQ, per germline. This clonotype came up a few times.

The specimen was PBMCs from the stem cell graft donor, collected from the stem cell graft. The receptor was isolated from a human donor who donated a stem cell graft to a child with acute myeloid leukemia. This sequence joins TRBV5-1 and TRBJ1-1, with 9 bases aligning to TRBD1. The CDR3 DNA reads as TGCGCCAGCAGCCGCGGGACAGGGCGTCCAACTGAAGCTTTCTTT. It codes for CASSRGTGRPTEAFF. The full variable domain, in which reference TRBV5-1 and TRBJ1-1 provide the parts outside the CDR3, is KAGVTQTPRYLIKTRGQQVTLSCSPISGHRSVSWYQQTPGQGLQFLFEYFSETQRNKGNFPGRFSGRQFSNSRSEMNVSTLELGDSALYLCASSRGTGRPTEAFFGQGTRLTVV.